The sequence of this TCR beta chain was determined in a study of T cell changes during pregnancy in multiple sclerosis. Measured with immunoSEQ multiplex PCR; TCRdb has only the in-frame clones, and not every one. Here the sample spans around 49,000 clones, approximately 95% being singletons. CDR1 SEHNR and CDR2 FQNEAQ come from the germline V gene (reference sequence). The length of the CDR3 is 14 residues. Trimming left V 5 bases short and J 2 bases short, with 12 bases between. The sequenced sample was CD8+ T cells from peripheral blood mononuclear cells, obtained in the first trimester of pregnancy. The V gene is TRBV7-9, the J gene TRBJ1-2; TRBD1 might be the D (5 bases). The receptor was isolated from a female donor with multiple sclerosis, enrolled in a pregnancy study. CDR3 DNA sequence: TGTGCCAGCAGCACCCCGCAGGGAAACTATGGCTACACCTTC. Residues: CASSTPQGNYGYTF.